This T cell receptor (beta chain) was recorded in a study of cytomegalovirus exposure and HLA in healthy donors. Study-level results: In a later analysis, TCR association rates varied by HLA locus: DRB1 most, HLA-C fewest. It was confirmed in vitro that a few of the CMV-associated chains were specific for CMV antigens.

Primers: 60 Vbeta forward and 13 Jbeta reverse. Measured with immunoSEQ multiplex PCR; TCRdb has only the in-frame clones, and not every one. The data hold 82,000 or so clones, with roughly a tenth observed a single time. This clone was recorded a few times. Antigen: not known. This CDR3 region has 11 residues. The V end lost 7 bases, the J end lost 9 bases, and 7 bases lay between the germline ends. Germline assignment: CDR1 MDHEN and CDR2 SYDVKM. V and J are TRBV28 and TRBJ1-6; D is ambiguous. The sequence was collected from a man in his 60s in good health and CMV-seropositive. The material sequenced was PBMCs. The CDR3 spells CASTGRSPLHF. The DNA for the CDR3 is TGTGCCAGCACAGGTCGTTCACCCCTCCACTTT. Using reference TRBV28 and TRBJ1-6 for the parts outside the CDR3, the full variable domain is DVKVTQSSRYLVKRTGEKVFLECVQDMDHENMFWYRQDPGLGLRLIYFSYDVKMKEKGDIPEGYSVSREKKERFSLILESASTNQTSMYLCASTGRSPLHFGNGTRLTVT.